These T cell receptor beta chains were read from a single sample in a study of shared clonotypes between healthy human individuals. Sequencing used immunoSEQ multiplex PCR; TCRdb keeps in-frame clones, though not all of them. In the table there are about 2 million clones, about 95% of which are singletons. Material for sequencing was naive CD8+ T cells sorted from blood. These receptors came from a man aged 18 to 30 in good health. CDR3s include the opening cysteine and the closing phenylalanine or tryptophan. D genes are given only for firm matches.

V gene	D gene	J gene	CDR3 protein	CDR3 DNA
TRBV4-1	-	TRBJ2-5	CASSQDQETQYF	TGCGCCAGCAGCCAAGACCAAGAGACCCAGTACTTC
TRBV7-9	TRBD2	TRBJ2-7	CASSLPSGAIYEQYF	TGTGCCAGCAGCTTGCCCAGCGGGGCCATCTACGAGCAGTACTTC
TRBV9	TRBD2	TRBJ2-7	CASSVPAGGSIHEQYF	TGTGCCAGCAGCGTCCCGGCGGGAGGGTCTATCCACGAGCAGTACTTC
TRBV19	-	TRBJ2-1	CASSISGGSSYNEQFF	TGTGCCAGTAGTATATCGGGCGGAAGCTCCTACAATGAGCAGTTCTTC
TRBV29-1	TRBD1	TRBJ2-2	CSVRLRDRGFPGELFF	TGCAGCGTTCGACTTCGGGACAGGGGATTTCCCGGGGAGCTGTTTTTT
TRBV9	TRBD1	TRBJ2-7	CASSVAGTGLHEQYF	TGTGCCAGCAGCGTAGCCGGGACAGGGTTACACGAGCAGTACTTC
TRBV27	TRBD2	TRBJ2-3	CASRSLGAGGPRTDTQYF	TGTGCCAGCAGATCTTTGGGAGCGGGAGGGCCAAGGACAGATACGCAGTATTTT
TRBV5-1	TRBD1	TRBJ2-7	CASSLGQGTPYEQYF	TGCGCCAGCAGCTTGGGACAGGGGACCCCCTACGAGCAGTACTTC
TRBV7-9	-	TRBJ2-5	CASSDEGEKMETQYF	TGTGCCAGCAGCGACGAAGGGGAAAAAATGGAGACCCAGTACTTC
TRBV7-2	-	TRBJ2-7	CASTWRGAGEEQYF	TGTGCCAGCACCTGGAGGGGGGCCGGTGAAGAGCAGTACTTC
TRBV5-8	-	TRBJ2-1	CASSPSNEQFF	TGTGCCAGCAGCCCCAGCAATGAGCAGTTCTTC
TRBV11-2	TRBD1	TRBJ1-1	CASSNRDRGSTEAFF	TGTGCCAGCAGCAACCGGGACAGGGGGAGCACTGAAGCTTTCTTT
TRBV7-9	-	TRBJ2-5	CASSLTSWEETQYF	TGTGCCAGCAGCTTAACTAGTTGGGAAGAGACCCAGTACTTC
TRBV6-5	-	TRBJ2-2	CASSFALGNTGELFF	TGTGCCAGCAGTTTTGCGTTGGGTAACACCGGGGAGCTGTTTTTT